These 9 T cell receptor beta chains came from one sample sequenced in a study of T cells after yellow fever vaccination. Each CDR3 protein is one row after TCRdb ran MiXCR on the 5' RACE reads. The sample contains about 320,000 distinct CDR3 sequences, roughly 10% of which appear only once. The sample was CD4+ T cells sorted from PBMCs, taken 45 days after the yellow fever booster vaccination. The receptors come from a man aged 18 to 35 who received the YFV17D yellow fever vaccine.

This clonotype has a single count. This chain links TRBV4-2 with TRBJ1-2, with D tentatively TRBD1 (5 bases). Trimming shortened V by 1 base and J by 8 bases, and 14 bases separated the two germline ends. This CDR3 is built from 14 residues. CDR1 is LGHNA and CDR2 is YNFKEQ in the germline V gene. CDR3 coding DNA: TGTGCCAGCAGCCAAGCCGGGGGAGTAGAAGGCTACACCTTC. As protein: CASSQAGGVEGYTF.

The rearrangement uses TRBV20-1 and TRBJ2-1; weak D call: TRBD1 (5 bases). Germline V CDR1 and CDR2: DFQATT, SNEGSKA (reference sequence). Trimming removed 5 bases from V and 4 bases from J, with 18 bases in between. This CDR3 has 15 amino acids. The CDR3 loop is CSALRTLKGYNEQFF. In nucleotides, the CDR3 is TGCAGTGCTCTACGGACACTCAAAGGGTACAATGAGCAGTTCTTC.

The V and J genes are TRBV14 and TRBJ2-5; D gene ambiguous. This CDR3 contains 17 residues. Germline-derived CDR1 and CDR2 are SGHDN and FVKESK. Trimming cost V 1 base and J 6 bases, with 21 bases left between them. Written as DNA, the CDR3 is TGTGCCAGCAGCCAAGTCACTCCAGGCCAACCCTCGAAGACCCAGTACTTC. Protein sequence: CASSQVTPGQPSKTQYF. The full variable domain, its missing parts supplied by reference TRBV14 and TRBJ2-5, is EAGVTQFPSHSVIEKGQTVTLRCDPISGHDNLYWYRRVMGKEIKFLLHFVKESKQDESGMPNNRFLAERTGGTYSTLKVQPAELEDSGVYFCASSQVTPGQPSKTQYFGPGTRLLVL.

The genes are TRBV6-6 and TRBJ2-4; weak D call: TRBD2 (6 bases). Germline V gene data show CDR1 as MNHNY and CDR2 as SVGAGI (reference sequence). V was trimmed by 6 bases and J by 2 bases, leaving 8 bases between them. The CDR3 length is 13 residues. The CDR3 nucleotides read TGTGCCAGCAGCGGAGGGACCAAAAACATTCAGTACTTC. The encoded protein is CASSGGTKNIQYF.

This clonotype has a handful of counts. This rearrangement joins TRBV7-2 to TRBJ2-4, with 8 nucleotides matching TRBD1. The germline gives CDR1 SGHTA, CDR2 FQGNSA. Unmatched junction bases numbered 10, after V lost 5 bases and J lost 7 bases. The CDR3 has 15 amino acids. CDR3 amino acids: CASSPDRGGWNIQYF. The DNA of the CDR3 is TGTGCCAGCAGCCCTGACAGGGGCGGATGGAACATTCAGTACTTC. Based on the CDR3 plus reference TRBV7-2 and TRBJ2-4, the full variable domain is GAGVSQSPSNKVTEKGKDVELRCDPISGHTALYWYRQSLGQGLEFLIYFQGNSAPDKSGLPSDRFSAERTGGSVSTLTIQRTQQEDSAVYLCASSPDRGGWNIQYFGAGTRLSVL.

The V gene is TRBV27, the J gene TRBJ2-1; 12 positions match TRBD2. The CDR3 length is 15 residues. Trimming removed 3 bases from V and 9 bases from J; junction bases left unmatched: 6. Germline V lookup: CDR1 MNHEY, CDR2 SMNVEV (reference sequence). The CDR3 coding sequence is TGTGCCAGCAGTTTTCGGCTAGCGGGGGGGTCTGAGCAGTTCTTC. This sequence encodes CASSFRLAGGSEQFF.

The genes are TRBV7-2 and TRBJ2-7; possibly TRBD2 for D (7 bases). V lost 6 bases and J 1 base, leaving 16 bases between the germline ends. This CDR3 has 15 amino acids. The germline gives CDR1 SGHTA, CDR2 FQGNSA. CDR3 sequence reads: CASSLGASGSYEQYF. The CDR3 nucleotides are TGTGCCAGCAGTTTGGGGGCTAGCGGTTCCTACGAGCAGTACTTC.

The sample holds many counts of this clonotype. The V gene is TRBV4-1, the J gene TRBJ2-1; 9 bases align to TRBD1. This CDR3 is built from 14 residues. CDR1 and CDR2 (germline): MGHRA, YSYEKL. Trimming removed 1 base from V and 7 bases from J; junction bases left unmatched: 2. The CDR3 sequence is CASSQGDRVNEQFF. The CDR3 DNA follows: TGCGCCAGCAGCCAAGGGGACAGGGTGAATGAGCAGTTCTTC.

This clonotype has a handful of counts. V and J are TRBV6-4 and TRBJ2-1; D might be TRBD2 (7 bases). The germline CDR1 and CDR2 sequences are MRHNA and SNTAGT. V lost 11 bases to trimming and J lost 8 bases, with 19 bases between them. The CDR3 is 13 amino acids. Written as DNA, the CDR3 is TGTGCCCCCAACTTGAGGGGGGGCCATGAGCAGTTCTTC. Translation: CAPNLRGGHEQFF.